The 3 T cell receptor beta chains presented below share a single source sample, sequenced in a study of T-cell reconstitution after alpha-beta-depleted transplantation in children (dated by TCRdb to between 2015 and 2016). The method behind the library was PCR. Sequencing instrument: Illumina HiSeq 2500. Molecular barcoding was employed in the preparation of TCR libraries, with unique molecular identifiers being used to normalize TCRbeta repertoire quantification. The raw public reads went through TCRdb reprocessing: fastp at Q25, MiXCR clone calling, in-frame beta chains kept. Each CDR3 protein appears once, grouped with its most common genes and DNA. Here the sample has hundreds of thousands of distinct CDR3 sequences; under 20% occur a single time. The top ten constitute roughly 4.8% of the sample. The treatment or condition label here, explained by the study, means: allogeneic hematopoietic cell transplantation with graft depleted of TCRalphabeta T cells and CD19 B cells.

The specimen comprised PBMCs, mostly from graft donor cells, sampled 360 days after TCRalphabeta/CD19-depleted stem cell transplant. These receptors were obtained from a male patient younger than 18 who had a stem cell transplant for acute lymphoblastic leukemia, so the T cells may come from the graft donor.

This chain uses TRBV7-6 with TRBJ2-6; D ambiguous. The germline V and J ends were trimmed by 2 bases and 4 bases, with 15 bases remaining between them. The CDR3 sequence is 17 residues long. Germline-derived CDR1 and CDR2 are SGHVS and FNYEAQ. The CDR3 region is CASSLLRSSSGANVLTF. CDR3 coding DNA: TGTGCCAGCAGCTTATTGAGGAGTTCTTCCGGGGCCAACGTCCTGACTTTC.

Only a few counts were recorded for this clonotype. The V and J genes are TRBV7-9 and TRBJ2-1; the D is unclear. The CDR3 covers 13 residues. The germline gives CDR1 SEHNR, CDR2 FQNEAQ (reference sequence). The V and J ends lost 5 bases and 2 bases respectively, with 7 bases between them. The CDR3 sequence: CASSEIPYNEQFF. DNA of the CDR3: TGTGCCAGCAGCGAGATACCCTACAATGAGCAGTTCTTC.

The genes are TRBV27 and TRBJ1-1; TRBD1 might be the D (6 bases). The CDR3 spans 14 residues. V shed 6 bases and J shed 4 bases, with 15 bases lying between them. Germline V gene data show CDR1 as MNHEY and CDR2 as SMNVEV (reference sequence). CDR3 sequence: CASSLLLGGTEAFF. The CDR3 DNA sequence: TGTGCCAGCAGCCTACTGCTAGGGGGCACTGAAGCTTTCTTT.